The clone carrying this T cell receptor (beta chain) was detected ten times or more. What it binds is unknown. This sample is part of a study of neurological immune-mediated disorders. Study findings and constraints: Patients with HTLV-1-associated myelopathy had the highest level of TCR clonal expansion, whereas patients with multiple sclerosis had the lowest level, falling beneath the level found in healthy controls. The absence of any CDR3 amino acid sequence shared by expanded clones across subjects suggests that repertoires were private in all groups.

The CDR3 is 13 amino acids. Germline V gene sequence: CDR1 SGDLS, CDR2 YYNGEE. V was clipped by 4 bases and J by 2 bases, with 8 bases between them. The authors made cDNA by 5'RACE with 10-nucleotide random UMIs. TCRdb reanalysed the 5' RACE reads using MiXCR and keeps one entry per CDR3 protein. This repertoire shows 85,000 to 110,000 distinct CDR3 sequences, 11% found once; its top ten account for approximately 3.1%. Time point of the sample: longitudinal time-point 3. Unsorted libraries came from 2 million PBMCs stored at -80 °C. Sequences were obtained from PBMCs. The chain recombines TRBV9 with TRBJ2-3, with D hard to call. The TCR sequence derives from a female donor with HTLV-1-associated myelopathy (HAM/TSP). The CDR3 bases are TGTGCCAGCAGCTCGAGCCCCACAGATACGCAGTATTTT. Its translation is CASSSSPTDTQYF. The variable domain in full, with the rest retrieved from reference TRBV9 and TRBJ2-3, is DSGVTQTPKHLITATGQRVTLRCSPRSGDLSVYWYQQSLDQGLQFLIQYYNGEERAKGNILERFSAQQFPDLHSELNLSSLELGDSALYFCASSSSPTDTQYFGPGTRLTVL.